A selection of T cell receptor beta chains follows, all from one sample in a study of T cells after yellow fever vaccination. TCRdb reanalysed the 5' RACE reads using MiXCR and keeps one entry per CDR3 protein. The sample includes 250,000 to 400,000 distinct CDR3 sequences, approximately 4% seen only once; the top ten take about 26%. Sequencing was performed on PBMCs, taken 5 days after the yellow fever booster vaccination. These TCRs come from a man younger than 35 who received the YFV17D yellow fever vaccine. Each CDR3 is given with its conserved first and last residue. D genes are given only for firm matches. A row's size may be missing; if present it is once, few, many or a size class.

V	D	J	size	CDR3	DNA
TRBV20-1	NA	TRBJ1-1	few	CLGGGGTEAFF	TGCCTGGGAGGGGGGGGAACTGAAGCTTTCTTT
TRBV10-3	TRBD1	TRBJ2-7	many	CAISGTGDYYEQYF	TGTGCCATCAGTGGGACAGGGGATTACTACGAGCAGTACTTC
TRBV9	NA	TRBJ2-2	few	CASSVESFSSGTNTGELFF	TGTGCCAGCAGCGTAGAGAGCTTTTCGTCAGGGACGAACACCGGGGAGCTGTTTTTT
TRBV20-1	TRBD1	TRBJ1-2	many	CSAPGQGGGYTF	TGCAGTGCCCCGGGACAGGGTGGTGGCTACACCTTC
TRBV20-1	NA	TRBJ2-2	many	CSATPGVNTGELFF	TGCAGTGCTACCCCAGGAGTTAACACCGGGGAGCTGTTTTTT
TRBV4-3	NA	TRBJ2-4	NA	CASSQRWQTLAKNIQYF	TGCGCCAGCAGCCAAAGGTGGCAAACATTAGCCAAAAACATTCAGTACTTC
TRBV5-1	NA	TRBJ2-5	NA	CASSLVQGRGQETQYF	TGCGCCAGCAGCTTGGTACAGGGACGGGGACAAGAGACCCAGTACTTC
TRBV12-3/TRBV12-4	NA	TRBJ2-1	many	CASSLGDYNEQFF	TGTGCCAGCAGTTTGGGGGACTACAATGAGCAGTTCTTC
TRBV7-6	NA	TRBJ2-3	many	CASSRSSGLATDTQYF	TGTGCCAGCAGCCGCAGCTCTGGACTCGCCACAGATACGCAGTATTTT
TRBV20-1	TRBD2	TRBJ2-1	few	CSAALAGAHNEQFF	TGCAGTGCAGCTCTAGCGGGGGCTCACAATGAGCAGTTCTTC
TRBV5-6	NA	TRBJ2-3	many	CASSLMWRDTQYF	TGTGCCAGCAGCTTGATGTGGAGGGATACGCAGTATTTT
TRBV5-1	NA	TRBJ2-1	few	CASSPAPNYNEQFF	TGCGCCAGCAGTCCAGCGCCCAATTACAATGAGCAGTTCTTC
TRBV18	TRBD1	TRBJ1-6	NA	CASSPGGQENSPLHF	TGTGCCAGCTCACCAGGGGGACAGGAAAATTCACCCCTCCACTTT
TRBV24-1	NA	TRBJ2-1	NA	CATRDSLYNEQFF	TGTGCCACCAGAGACAGCCTATACAATGAGCAGTTCTTC
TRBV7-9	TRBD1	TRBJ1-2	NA	CASSSDRGQGWNYGYTF	TGTGCCAGCAGCTCTGACAGGGGGCAGGGGTGGAACTATGGCTACACCTTC
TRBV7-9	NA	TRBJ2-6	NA	CASSPSGSGANVLTF	TGTGCCAGCAGCCCGTCGGGCTCTGGGGCCAACGTCCTGACTTTC
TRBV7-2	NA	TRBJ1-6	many	CASSLGPMGAGGSPLHF	TGTGCCAGCAGCTTAGGACCTATGGGGGCAGGCGGTTCACCCCTCCACTTT
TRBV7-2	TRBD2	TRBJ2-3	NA	CASRANSGGAGTQYF	TGTGCCAGCAGGGCCAATAGCGGGGGGGCAGGTACGCAGTATTTT
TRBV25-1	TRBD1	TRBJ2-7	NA	CASSDPGQGGREQYF	TGTGCCAGCAGTGACCCGGGACAGGGGGGCCGCGAGCAGTACTTC
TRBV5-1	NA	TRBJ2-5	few	CASSVTGMQETQYF	TGCGCCAGCAGCGTTACAGGGATGCAAGAGACCCAGTACTTC
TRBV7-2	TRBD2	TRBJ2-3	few	CASRPGLATDTQYF	TGTGCCAGCAGGCCGGGACTAGCGACAGATACGCAGTATTTT
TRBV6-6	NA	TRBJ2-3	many	CASSYLGRRTDTQYF	TGTGCCAGCAGTTACCTCGGACGCCGCACAGATACGCAGTATTTT
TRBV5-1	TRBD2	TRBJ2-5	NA	CASSLTRSAGGETQYF	TGCGCCAGCAGCTTAACCCGGTCAGCGGGGGGAGAGACCCAGTACTTC
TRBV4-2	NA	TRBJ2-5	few	CASSQDMGLAGQETQYF	TGTGCCAGCAGCCAAGATATGGGGCTAGCTGGACAAGAGACCCAGTACTTC
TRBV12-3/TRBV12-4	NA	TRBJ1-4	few	CASSLGLVVREKLFF	TGTGCCAGCAGTTTGGGCCTTGTTGTTCGCGAAAAACTGTTTTTT
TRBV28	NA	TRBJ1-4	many	CASSSLAGGLTNEKLFF	TGTGCCAGCAGTTCCCTGGCCGGGGGGTTGACTAATGAAAAACTGTTTTTT
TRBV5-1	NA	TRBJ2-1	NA	CASSFYSSGEQFF	TGCGCCAGCAGCTTTTACAGTTCTGGGGAGCAGTTCTTC
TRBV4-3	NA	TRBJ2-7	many	CASSPQRGGYEQYF	TGCGCCAGCAGCCCCCAGCGAGGAGGCTACGAGCAGTACTTC
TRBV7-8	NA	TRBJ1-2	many	CASRPRAGNGYTF	TGTGCCAGCAGACCTAGGGCAGGGAATGGCTACACCTTC
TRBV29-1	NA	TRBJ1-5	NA	CSVQGMGNQPQHF	TGCAGCGTGCAGGGGATGGGCAATCAGCCCCAGCATTTT
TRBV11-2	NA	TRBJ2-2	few	CASSHRVAGTGELFF	TGTGCCAGCAGCCATAGGGTAGCAGGCACCGGGGAGCTGTTTTTT
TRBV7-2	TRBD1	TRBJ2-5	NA	CASSWRTGPGGETQYF	TGTGCCAGCAGCTGGAGAACGGGGCCAGGGGGAGAGACCCAGTACTTC
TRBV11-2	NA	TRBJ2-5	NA	CASSSTGHGETQYF	TGTGCCAGCAGCTCTACGGGGCACGGAGAGACCCAGTACTTC
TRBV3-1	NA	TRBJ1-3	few	CASSQAWEGGNTIYF	TGTGCCAGCAGCCAAGCTTGGGAGGGTGGAAACACCATATATTTT
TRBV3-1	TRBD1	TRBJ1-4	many	CASSRTGSNEKLFF	TGTGCCAGCAGCCGGACAGGCAGTAATGAAAAACTGTTTTTT
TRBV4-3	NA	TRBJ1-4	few	CASSQGGLRSEKLFF	TGCGCCAGCAGCCAGGGGGGCCTACGAAGTGAAAAACTGTTTTTT
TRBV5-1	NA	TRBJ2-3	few	CASSFGGAPTNTQYF	TGCGCCAGCAGCTTTGGGGGGGCCCCCACGAATACGCAGTATTTT
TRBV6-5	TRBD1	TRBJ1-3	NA	CASRDGGGGGNTIYF	TGTGCCAGCAGGGACGGAGGGGGCGGAGGAAACACCATATATTTT
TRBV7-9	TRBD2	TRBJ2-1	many	CASSLLRGVLPRDEQFF	TGTGCCAGCAGCTTGTTGCGGGGGGTTCTCCCCAGGGATGAGCAGTTCTTC
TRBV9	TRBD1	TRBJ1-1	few	CASSGRGQINTEAFF	TGTGCCAGCAGCGGCAGGGGACAGATTAACACTGAAGCTTTCTTT